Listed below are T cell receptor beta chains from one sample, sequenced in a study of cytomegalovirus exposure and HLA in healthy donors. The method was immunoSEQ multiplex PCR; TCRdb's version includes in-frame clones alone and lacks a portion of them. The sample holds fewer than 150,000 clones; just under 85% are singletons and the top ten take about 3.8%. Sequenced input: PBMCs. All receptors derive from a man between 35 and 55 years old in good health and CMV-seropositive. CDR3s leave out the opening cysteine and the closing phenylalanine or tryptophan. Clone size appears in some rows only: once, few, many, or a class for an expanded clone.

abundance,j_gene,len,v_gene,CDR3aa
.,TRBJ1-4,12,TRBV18,ASSPPRAVEKLF
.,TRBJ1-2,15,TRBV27,ASSLSRGRGSNYGYT
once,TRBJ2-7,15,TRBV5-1,ASSSRTSGIGSYEQY
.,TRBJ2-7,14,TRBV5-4,ASSLAARRDGYEQY
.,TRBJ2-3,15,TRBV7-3,ASSPKGASGGEDTQY
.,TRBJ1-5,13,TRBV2,ASSVDRVGHPPQH
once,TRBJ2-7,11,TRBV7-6,ASSLDSGYEQY
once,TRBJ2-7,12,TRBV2,ASTSRQGAREQY
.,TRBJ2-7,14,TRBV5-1,ASSRKSLGGAGEQY
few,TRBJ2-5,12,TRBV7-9,ASSLGQGKETQY
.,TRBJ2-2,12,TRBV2,ASIRGTNTGELF
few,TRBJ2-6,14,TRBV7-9,ASSTGTGAGANVLT
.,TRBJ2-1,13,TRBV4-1,ASSQRLVVANEQF
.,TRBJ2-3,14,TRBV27,ASSPPTSRYTDTQY
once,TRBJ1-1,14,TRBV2,ASSLEEGRSGTEAF
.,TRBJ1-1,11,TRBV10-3,AIRAAGNTEAF
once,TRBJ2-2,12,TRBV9,ASSVETMTGELF
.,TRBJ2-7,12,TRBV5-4,ALTSSGTGYEQY
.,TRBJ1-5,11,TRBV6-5,ASSYAGHQPQH
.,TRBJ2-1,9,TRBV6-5,ASRQGYEQF
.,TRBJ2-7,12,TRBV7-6,ASSEGLGTYEQY
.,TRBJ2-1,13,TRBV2,ASMPGTGTYNEQF
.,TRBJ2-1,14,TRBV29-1,SVEAPQRRSYNEQF
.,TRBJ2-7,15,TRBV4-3,ASSQFKNDRSSYEQY
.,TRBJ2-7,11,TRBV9,ASSVAGPYEQY
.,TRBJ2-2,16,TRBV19,ASSPLGMTSGRVGELF
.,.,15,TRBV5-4,ASSLDAWREGTYEQY
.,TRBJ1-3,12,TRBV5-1,ASSPGEPGNTIY
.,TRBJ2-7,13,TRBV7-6,ASSSRAGASYEQY
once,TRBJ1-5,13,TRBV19,ASSIGGGTDQPQH
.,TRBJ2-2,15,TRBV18,ASSAGLAGFLTGELF
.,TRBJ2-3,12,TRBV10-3,AISRDRGPDTQY
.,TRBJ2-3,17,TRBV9,ASSVGTGVGLANTDTQY
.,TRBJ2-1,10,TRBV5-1,ASSLADREQF
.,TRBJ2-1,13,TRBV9,ASSVGTGFYNEQF
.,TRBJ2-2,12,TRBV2,ASRREFHTGELF
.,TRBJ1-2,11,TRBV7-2,AGSLAGSYGYT
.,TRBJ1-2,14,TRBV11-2,ASSPPGQGIDYGYT
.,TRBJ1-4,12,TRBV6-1,ASSETGANEKLF
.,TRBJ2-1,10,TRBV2,ASRLNFHEQF
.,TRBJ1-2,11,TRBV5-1,ASRGQGRGGYT
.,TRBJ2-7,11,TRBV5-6,ASQDRISYEQY
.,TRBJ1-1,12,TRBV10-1,ASSDYRGSSEAF
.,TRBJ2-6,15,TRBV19,ASKGKGDLGGANVLT
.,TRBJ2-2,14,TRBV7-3,ASNSGGRGETGELF
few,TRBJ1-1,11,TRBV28,ASSQTRASEAF
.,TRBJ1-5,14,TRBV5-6,ASSLAGDSSNQPQH
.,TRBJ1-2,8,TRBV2,ASISGGYT